This TCR beta chain is drawn from a study of vaccination effects on CD4 cells after COVID-19. Study-wide context: Using viral peptide pools, the ViraFEST assay grew out antigen-specific CD4+ T cells prior to sequencing. General observations from the study: Clones induced by infection and by vaccine showed marked clonal contraction late after vaccination.

Researchers isolated CD4+ T cells once about 11 days of culture had elapsed. Two doses of BNT162b2 or mRNA-1273 vaccine were administered to participants. Half the medium was replaced with IL-2 medium on days 3 and 7. V lost 5 bases to trimming and J lost 14 bases, with 21 bases between them. Germline loops: CDR1 SGHAT, CDR2 FQNNGV. This CDR3 spans 13 amino acids. A word on this clone: The antigen remains unidentified.

Measured with immunoSEQ multiplex PCR; TCRdb has only the in-frame clones, and not every one. There are about 73,000 clones in the sample; roughly 73% occur only once, and approximately 2.4% lies in the top ten. The chain recombines TRBV11-2 with TRBJ2-5; a possible D gene is TRBD2 (7 bases). This specimen was CD4+ T cells from PBMCs cultured without peptide, taken after COVID-19 vaccination. The sequence derives from a human donor who received a COVID-19 vaccine. CDR3 in DNA: TGTGCCAGCAGCCTAAATCCGCGGGGGACACAATACTTC. It is translated as CASSLNPRGTQYF.